This TCR beta chain was recovered during a study of T cell changes during pregnancy in multiple sclerosis (dated by TCRdb to the late 2010s). Context from the whole study: Changes in the T cell repertoire over the course of pregnancy were examined in this study in women with multiple sclerosis.

At the junction V is shortened by 2 bases and J by 2 bases, with 9 bases in between. From cysteine to phenylalanine, the CDR3 is 14 amino acids long. Only the CDR3 portion is preserved as DNA: 42 bases, with reading frame beginning at the first base. From the germline V gene (reference sequence), CDR1 is SEHNR and CDR2 is FQNEAQ. Worth noting for this clone: The antigen it binds to is not known. It has no much larger one-base neighbor in the sample; base qualities were not kept.

The receptor library was made with the immunoSEQ multiplex PCR assay. Entries here come from immuneACCESS through TCRdb and include only in-frame sequences with V and J called. Some clones fail to appear in such tables; in the studies checked, an unresolved V gene covers under half of the shortfall, and the cause of the remainder is unknown. The sample data list about 40,000 clones, and under 95% of these were observed just once. Clones ranked in the top ten supply about 1.5% of the sample. The origin of this receptor is a female donor with multiple sclerosis, enrolled in a pregnancy study. The rearranged chain carries TRBV7-9 and TRBJ1-1; the D segment cannot be called with confidence. Input material: PBMCs (not recorded whether the cells were cultured). In nucleotides, the sequence is TGTGCCAGCAGCTTAATTCCTGATAACACTGAAGCTTTCTTT. Its protein is CASSLIPDNTEAFF.